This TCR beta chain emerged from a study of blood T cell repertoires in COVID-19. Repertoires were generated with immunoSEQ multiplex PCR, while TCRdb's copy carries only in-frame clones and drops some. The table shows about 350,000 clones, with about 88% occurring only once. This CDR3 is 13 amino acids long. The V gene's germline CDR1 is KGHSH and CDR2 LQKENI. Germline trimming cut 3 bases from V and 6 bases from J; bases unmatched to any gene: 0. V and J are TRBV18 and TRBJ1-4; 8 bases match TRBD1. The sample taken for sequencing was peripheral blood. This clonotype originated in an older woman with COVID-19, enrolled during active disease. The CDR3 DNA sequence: TGTGCCAGCTCACCGGGACAGGATGAAAAACTGTTTTTT. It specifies CASSPGQDEKLFF.